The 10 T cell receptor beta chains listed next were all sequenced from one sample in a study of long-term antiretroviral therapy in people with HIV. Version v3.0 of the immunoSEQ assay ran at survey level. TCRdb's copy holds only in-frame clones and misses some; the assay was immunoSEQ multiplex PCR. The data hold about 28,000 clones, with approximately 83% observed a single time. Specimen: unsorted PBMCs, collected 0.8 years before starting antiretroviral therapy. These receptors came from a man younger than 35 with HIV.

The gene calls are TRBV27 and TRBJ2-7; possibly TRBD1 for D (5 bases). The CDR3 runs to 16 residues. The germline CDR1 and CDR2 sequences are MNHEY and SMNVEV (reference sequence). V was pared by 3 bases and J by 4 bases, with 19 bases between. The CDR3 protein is CASSFGQGPRVYEQYF. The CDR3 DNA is TGTGCCAGCAGTTTTGGGCAGGGCCCTCGTGTTTACGAGCAGTACTTC.

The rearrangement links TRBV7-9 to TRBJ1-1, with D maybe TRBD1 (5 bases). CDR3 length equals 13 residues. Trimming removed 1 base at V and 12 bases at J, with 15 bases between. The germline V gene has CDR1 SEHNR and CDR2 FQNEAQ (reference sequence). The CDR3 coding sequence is TGTGCCAGCAGCTTAGGGGTGCCCAGGGCAACTTTCTTT. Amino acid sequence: CASSLGVPRATFF.

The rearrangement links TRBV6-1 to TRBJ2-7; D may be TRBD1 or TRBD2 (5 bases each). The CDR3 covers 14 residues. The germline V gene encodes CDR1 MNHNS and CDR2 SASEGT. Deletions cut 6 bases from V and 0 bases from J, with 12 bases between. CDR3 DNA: TGTGCCAGCAGGGGACGGAGTACCTCCTACGAGCAGTACTTC. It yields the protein CASRGRSTSYEQYF.

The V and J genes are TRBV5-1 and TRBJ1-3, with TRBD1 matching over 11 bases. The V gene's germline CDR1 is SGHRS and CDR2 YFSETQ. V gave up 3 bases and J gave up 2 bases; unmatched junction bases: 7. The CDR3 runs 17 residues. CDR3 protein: CASSSNPGQGAGNTIYF. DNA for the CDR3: TGCGCCAGCAGCTCGAACCCGGGACAGGGGGCTGGAAACACCATATATTTT.

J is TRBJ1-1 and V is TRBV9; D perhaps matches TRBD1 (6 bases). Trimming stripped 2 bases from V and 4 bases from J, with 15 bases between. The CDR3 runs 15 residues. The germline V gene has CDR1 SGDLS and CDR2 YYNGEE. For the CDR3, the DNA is TGTGCCAGCAGCGTTTCAGGGACGGGGGCCACTGAAGCTTTCTTT. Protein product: CASSVSGTGATEAFF.

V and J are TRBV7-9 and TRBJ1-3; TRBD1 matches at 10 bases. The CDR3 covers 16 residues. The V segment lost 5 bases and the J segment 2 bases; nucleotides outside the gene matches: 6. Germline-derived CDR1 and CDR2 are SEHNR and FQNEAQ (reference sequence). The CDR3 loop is CASSRQGANPGNTIYF. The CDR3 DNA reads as TGTGCCAGCAGCAGACAGGGGGCGAACCCTGGAAACACCATATATTTT.

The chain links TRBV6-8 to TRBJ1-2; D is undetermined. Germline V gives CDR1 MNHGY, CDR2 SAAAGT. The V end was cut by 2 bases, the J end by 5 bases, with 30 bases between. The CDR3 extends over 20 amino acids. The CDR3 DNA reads TGTGCCAGCAGTTACCCCCGGGGAGGTTTTCAACCGCGATGTGGGTATGGCTACACCTTC. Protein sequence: CASSYPRGGFQPRCGYGYTF.

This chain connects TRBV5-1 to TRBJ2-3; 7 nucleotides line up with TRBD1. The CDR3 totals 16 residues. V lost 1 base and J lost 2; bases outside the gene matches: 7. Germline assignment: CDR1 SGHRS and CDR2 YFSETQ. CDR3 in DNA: TGCGCCAGCAGCTTGAATGGCAGGGGGTCCACAGATACGCAGTATTTT. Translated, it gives CASSLNGRGSTDTQYF.

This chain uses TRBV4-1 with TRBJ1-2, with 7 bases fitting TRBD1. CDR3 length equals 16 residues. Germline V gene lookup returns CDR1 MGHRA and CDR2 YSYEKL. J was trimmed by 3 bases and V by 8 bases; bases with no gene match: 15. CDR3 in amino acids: CASFPRTGGADYGYTF. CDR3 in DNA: TGCGCCAGCTTCCCGCGGACAGGAGGGGCAGACTATGGCTACACCTTC.

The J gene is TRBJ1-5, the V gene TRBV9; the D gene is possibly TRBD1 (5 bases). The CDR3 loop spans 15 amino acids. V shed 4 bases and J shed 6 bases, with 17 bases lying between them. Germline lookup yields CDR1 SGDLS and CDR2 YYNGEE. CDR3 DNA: TGTGCCAGCAGCCCCGACGGGGCTGACGGTCAGCCCCAGCATTTT. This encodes CASSPDGADGQPQHF.